What follows are 25 T cell receptor beta chains derived from one specimen sequenced in a study of blood T cells in healthy people across ages. A second PCR, run for 7 to 11 cycles, used a sample-barcoded 5' primer plus a J-beta primer mix. TCRdb ran MiXCR on the 5' RACE reads and lists one entry per CDR3 protein. The sample lists around 1.5 million distinct CDR3 sequences, roughly 60% occurring once. The sequencing input was blood. The receptors stem from a young man in good health.

This clonotype appeared once. The V call is TRBV7-9, the J call TRBJ2-7; 7 bases match TRBD1. Germline CDR1 reads SEHNR; CDR2 reads FQNEAQ (reference sequence). Unmatched junction bases numbered 5, after V lost 0 bases and J lost 3 bases. The CDR3 is made up of 15 amino acids. CDR3 loop: CASSLAQGELYEQYF. DNA of the CDR3: TGTGCCAGCAGCTTAGCGCAGGGGGAACTCTACGAGCAGTACTTC.

This clonotype was seen a few times. This chain uses TRBV5-1 with TRBJ2-6, with D perhaps TRBD1 (5 bases). The CDR3 covers 18 residues. Germline V CDR1 and CDR2: SGHRS, YFSETQ. V was clipped by 0 bases and J by 0 bases, with 13 bases between them. CDR3 coding DNA: TGCGCCAGCAGCTTGGATAGGACAATCAGCTCTGGGGCCAACGTCCTGACTTTC. Translated: CASSLDRTISSGANVLTF.

This chain uses TRBV20-1 with TRBJ1-1, with a tentative D call TRBD1 (6 bases). Trimming took 3 bases from V and 0 from J, leaving 11 bases between them. The CDR3 length is 14 residues. Germline loops: CDR1 DFQATT, CDR2 SNEGSKA (reference sequence). CDR3 region: CSASRGPLNTEAFF. In DNA, the CDR3 is TGCAGTGCTAGCAGGGGCCCACTGAACACTGAAGCTTTCTTT.

CDR3 coding DNA: TGCAGTGCTGGGATTGTTTCCTACGAGCAGTACTTC. This sequence encodes CSAGIVSYEQYF. V usage is TRBV20-1 and J usage is TRBJ2-7; D call uncertain. With 5 bases removed from V and 1 base from J, the gap between germline ends came to 9 bases. This CDR3 has 12 amino acids. Germline loops: CDR1 DFQATT, CDR2 SNEGSKA (reference sequence).

The V and J genes are TRBV4-1 and TRBJ2-4; D may be TRBD1 or TRBD2 (5 bases each). The CDR3 contains 18 residues. From germline, CDR1 is MGHRA and CDR2 YSYEKL. Trimming shortened V by 3 bases and J by 1 base, and 19 bases separated the two germline ends. CDR3 coding DNA: TGCGCCAGCAGCCAGACCTCTGCCGGGGCGATGGCCAAAAACATTCAGTACTTC. Protein sequence: CASSQTSAGAMAKNIQYF.

This clonotype has a single count. The chain uses TRBV28 and TRBJ2-1, with TRBD2 identical over 16 bases. CDR3 size: 17 residues. V gave up 0 bases and J gave up 4 bases; unmatched junction bases: 0. Germline V lookup: CDR1 MDHEN, CDR2 SYDVKM. The CDR3 sequence is CASSLWGLAGGYNEQFF. CDR3 coding DNA: TGTGCCAGCAGTTTATGGGGACTAGCGGGGGGGTACAATGAGCAGTTCTTC.

This chain links TRBV12-3 or TRBV12-4 with TRBJ2-1; 12 positions agree with TRBD1. CDR3 length equals 14 residues. After removal of 7 bases from V and 6 bases from J, the junction contained 4 bases not matched to a gene. The DNA of the CDR3 is TGTGCCAGCAATTGGGACAGGGGGCTCAATGAGCAGTTCTTC. This sequence encodes CASNWDRGLNEQFF.

This clonotype was recorded once. This sequence joins TRBV30 and TRBJ2-1; TRBD2 is a possible D gene (6 bases). The CDR3 length is 14 residues. V lost 1 base to trimming and J lost 4 bases, with 11 bases between them. Germline V gene sequence: CDR1 GTSNPN, CDR2 SVGIG (reference sequence). The DNA for the CDR3 is TGTGCCTGGAGTGGTGGCGGAGGGTACAATGAGCAGTTCTTC. It specifies CAWSGGGGYNEQFF.

To note about this clonotype: The junction differs from germline at one of its ends, possibly a read error. V usage is TRBV20-1 and J usage is TRBJ1-1; D may be TRBD1 (6 bases). Germline V gene sequence: CDR1 DFQATT, CDR2 SNEGSKA (reference sequence). CDR3 length equals 13 residues. The DNA of the CDR3 is TGCAGTGCTGGGGGACATTTGGACACTGAGGCTTTCTTT. This gives the protein CSAGGHLDTEAFF.

The chain uses TRBV5-1 and TRBJ2-5, with 9 bases matching TRBD1. The CDR3 has 15 residues. V lost 3 bases to trimming and J lost 4 bases; unmatched junction nucleotides: 7. Germline CDR1 reads SGHRS; CDR2 reads YFSETQ. CDR3 amino acids: CASSYRTGEAETQYF. The CDR3 DNA follows: TGCGCCAGCAGCTATAGGACAGGGGAGGCAGAGACCCAGTACTTC.

This chain uses TRBV15 with TRBJ1-5, with D unresolved. The V and J ends lost 0 bases and 4 bases respectively, with 10 bases between them. CDR3 length equals 15 residues. Germline assignment: CDR1 LNHNV and CDR2 YYDKDF (reference sequence). The CDR3, as DNA: TGTGCCACCAGCAGAGATCGGGTACCAAATCAGCCCCAGCATTTT. Protein sequence: CATSRDRVPNQPQHF.

Concerning this clonotype itself: A read error may account for a junction end that differs from germline. This chain uses TRBV7-9 with TRBJ1-2; D is perhaps TRBD1 (6 bases). Germline values: CDR1 SEHNR, CDR2 FQNEAQ (reference sequence). CDR3 length: 14 residues. The chain's CDR3 is CTSSVSGGPNGYTF. In DNA form, the CDR3 reads TGTACCAGCAGCGTGTCCGGGGGCCCGAATGGCTACACCTTC.

This CDR3 is CASSYRTGNYEQYF. DNA of the CDR3: TGTGCCAGCAGCTACCGGACAGGGAACTACGAGCAGTACTTC. V usage is TRBV11-2 and J usage is TRBJ2-7; 8 bases map to TRBD1. J lost 3 bases, V lost 4 bases, and 5 bases had no gene match. Per the germline V gene, CDR1 is SGHAT and CDR2 is FQNNGV. This CDR3 contains 14 residues.

This sequence joins TRBV12-3 or TRBV12-4 and TRBJ2-3, with D hard to call. With 5 bases removed from V and 2 bases from J, the gap between germline ends came to 8 bases. The length of the CDR3 is 13 residues. The CDR3, as DNA: TGTGCCAGCAGTACCAGCTACACAGATACGCAGTATTTT. Translation: CASSTSYTDTQYF.

The gene calls are TRBV19 and TRBJ2-1; 11 bases are a match to TRBD2. The assigned J gene may be wrong: the sequence end matches TRBJ2-7 better. There are 16 residues in the CDR3. The germline V gene encodes CDR1 LNHDA and CDR2 SQIVND (reference sequence). CDR3 sequence (DNA): TGTGCCAGTAGTGGGCTAGCGGGAGGATGGCCCAATGAGCAGTACTTC. Residues: CASSGLAGGWPNEQYF.

The chain employs TRBV3-1 and TRBJ2-6; a weak D match, TRBD1 (6 bases). The CDR3 sequence is 17 residues long. Trimming stripped 2 bases from V and 2 bases from J, with 13 bases between. The germline CDR1 and CDR2 sequences are LGHDT and YNNKEL (reference sequence). DNA for the CDR3: TGTGCCAGCAGCCAACAGGGACATTTGGCTGGGGCCAACGTCCTGACTTTC. Its translation: CASSQQGHLAGANVLTF.

The chain carries TRBV7-9 and TRBJ2-4, with TRBD2 as a possible D gene (6 bases). This CDR3 has 16 residues. Germline CDR1 reads SEHNR; CDR2 reads FQNEAQ (reference sequence). V gave up 2 bases and J gave up 6 bases, with 17 bases separating them. The chain's CDR3 is CASSLSGGTPGNIQYF. The CDR3 DNA reads TGTGCCAGCAGCTTATCTGGAGGGACCCCCGGAAACATTCAGTACTTC. Full variable domain (remainder filled in from reference TRBV7-9 and TRBJ2-4): DTGVSQNPRHKITKRGQNVTFRCDPISEHNRLYWYRQTLGQGPEFLTYFQNEAQLEKSRLLSDRFSAERPKGSFSTLEIQRTEQGDSAMYLCASSLSGGTPGNIQYFGAGTRLSVL.

This chain links TRBV3-1 with TRBJ2-1; 7 bases line up with TRBD2. The germline V gene has CDR1 LGHDT and CDR2 YNNKEL (reference sequence). The CDR3 runs to 19 residues. V shed 0 bases, J shed 4 bases, and the junction held 15 bases outside the gene matches. The CDR3: CASSQELVLNERGYNEQFF. DNA for the CDR3: TGTGCCAGCAGCCAAGAATTGGTGCTGAATGAGCGGGGTTACAATGAGCAGTTCTTC.

The genes are TRBV20-1 and TRBJ2-5, with unresolved D. Germline V CDR1 and CDR2: DFQATT, SNEGSKA (reference sequence). V was shortened by 6 bases and J by 4 bases, with 15 bases between the two germline ends. The CDR3 loop spans 13 amino acids. The CDR3 DNA reads as TGCAGTGCACCCGAGTTGCGGCCAGAGACCCAGTACTTC. Its protein product is CSAPELRPETQYF.

This clonotype was counted a few times. The chain is built from TRBV20-1 and TRBJ1-2; D might be TRBD1 (5 bases). V lost 7 bases and J 0 bases, leaving 12 bases between the germline ends. The CDR3 loop spans 13 amino acids. Germline V CDR1 and CDR2: DFQATT, SNEGSKA (reference sequence). The CDR3 DNA follows: TGCAGTGTGCCGACAGCCTCTAACTATGGCTACACCTTC. This gives the protein CSVPTASNYGYTF.

The J gene is TRBJ2-3, the V gene TRBV11-3, with 9 bases fitting TRBD2. Unmatched junction bases numbered 14, after V lost 4 bases and J lost 6 bases. This CDR3 region has 17 residues. CDR1 and CDR2 from the germline V gene are SGHNT and YENEEA. Written as DNA, the CDR3 is TGTGCCAGCAGCTCCCACTCCCCGGGACTAGCAACCGATACGCAGTATTTT. It translates to CASSSHSPGLATDTQYF.

In its sample, this clonotype was seen a few times. The chain uses TRBV10-3 and TRBJ2-1, with D hard to call. This CDR3 comprises 12 residues. Trimming took off 10 bases at V and 8 bases at J, with 15 bases between the two ends. CDR1 and CDR2 from the germline V gene are ENHRY and SYGVKD. This CDR3 reads CASGPPDDEQFF. CDR3 DNA: TGTGCCAGCGGACCTCCGGATGATGAGCAGTTCTTC.

The chain has TRBV5-6 and TRBJ2-7, with D unresolved. The CDR3 runs 14 residues. The V gene's germline CDR1 is SGHDT and CDR2 YYEEEE. The ends were cut back, 0 bases at V and 0 bases at J, with 7 bases in the middle. CDR3 DNA sequence: TGTGCCAGCAGCTTGGATCAGAACTCCTACGAGCAGTACTTC. It yields the protein CASSLDQNSYEQYF.

This clonotype turned up a few times. DNA for the CDR3: TGTGCCAGCAGCCCGATCGCGGCGGGTGCCGGGCACAATGAGCAGTTCTTC. Encoded protein: CASSPIAAGAGHNEQFF. V usage is TRBV6-1 and J usage is TRBJ2-1, with a weak D call TRBD2 (5 bases). The ends were cut back, 6 bases at V and 5 bases at J, with 23 bases in the middle. The CDR3 loop spans 17 amino acids. CDR1 and CDR2 (germline): MNHNS, SASEGT.

This clonotype turned up a few times. The chain has TRBV20-1 and TRBJ1-1; D uncertain. The germline V gene has CDR1 DFQATT and CDR2 SNEGSKA (reference sequence). The ends were cut back, 3 bases at V and 5 bases at J, with 10 bases in the middle. The CDR3 extends over 12 amino acids. CDR3 in amino acids: CSASAARTEAFF. The CDR3 DNA is TGCAGTGCTAGCGCGGCGCGTACTGAAGCTTTCTTT.